This is a list of T cell receptor beta chains from one sample in a study of blood T cell repertoires in COVID-19. The table came from immunoSEQ multiplex PCR; TCRdb's copy has only in-frame clones and leaves some out. The sample includes approximately 180,000 clones, roughly 77% of them seen just once. Source material: PBMCs or T cells enriched from blood (not recorded which). The receptors were sampled from a woman aged 45 to 65 with acute COVID-19. The CDR3 runs from the conserved cysteine through the conserved F or W. D genes are given only for firm matches. Not all rows give a size; the values are once, few, many and, for expanded clones, a class.

j_call d_call v_call clone_size cdr3_nt cdr3_aa
TRBJ2-5 - TRBV9 - TGTGCCAGCAGCCCTTCGACGGGCCCCGGGGGGACCCAGTACTTC CASSPSTGPGGTQYF
TRBJ2-3 - TRBV5-1 - TGCGCCAGCAGCTTAGGACAGTCAGATACGCAGTATTTT CASSLGQSDTQYF
TRBJ2-3 - TRBV10-3 few TGTGCCATCAGTGGCAGGGGAGAGTATAGCACAGATACGCAGTATTTT CAISGRGEYSTDTQYF
TRBJ1-2 TRBD1 TRBV7-8 - TGTGCCAGCAGCACAAGGACAGGGGGGGGCTATGGCTACACCTTC CASSTRTGGGYGYTF
TRBJ2-1 TRBD2 TRBV4-2 - TGTGCCAGCAGCCAAGTGGGCGGGGGGGGTACCTACAATGAGCAGTTCTTC CASSQVGGGGTYNEQFF
TRBJ1-2 - TRBV2 - TGTGCCACCTACAGGGACTATGGCTACACCTTC CATYRDYGYTF
TRBJ2-1 TRBD1 TRBV5-4 - TGTGCCAGCAGCTCCCGGGACAGCTACAATGAGCAGTTCTTC CASSSRDSYNEQFF
TRBJ1-1 - TRBV5-6 - TGTGCCAGCAGCGAGATAGACAGGAACACTGAAGCTTTCTTT CASSEIDRNTEAFF
TRBJ1-4 - TRBV11-2 - TGTGCCAGCAGCTTAGGCCCGGGACATCGGCGTGAAAAACTGTTTTTT CASSLGPGHRREKLFF
TRBJ1-1 - TRBV3-1/TRBV3-2 - TGTGCCAGCAGCCAAAGCCGGACTGAAGCTTTCTTT CASSQSRTEAFF
TRBJ1-1 - TRBV21-1 - TGTGCCAGCAGCAGGGCCGGCACTGAAGCTTTCTTT CASSRAGTEAFF
TRBJ2-2 - TRBV6-5 once TGTGCCAGCAGTCGACCAGGACAGACCGGGGAGCTGTTTTTT CASSRPGQTGELFF
TRBJ1-2 - TRBV10-1 - TGCGCCAGTCAGGGCTATGGCTACACCTTC CASQGYGYTF
TRBJ1-5 - TRBV6-5 - TGTGCCAGCAGGGGCGGGACTCGTCAGCCCCAGCATTTT CASRGGTRQPQHF
TRBJ1-5 TRBD1 TRBV29-1 - TGCAGCGTTGCGGGACAGGGGGCAAGTCAGCCCCAGCATTTT CSVAGQGASQPQHF
TRBJ2-1 - TRBV4-1 - TGCGCCAGCAGCTGGGGGGGCCGAGGGGACAATGAGCAGTTCTTC CASSWGGRGDNEQFF
TRBJ1-3 - TRBV30 few TGTGCCAGCTCTGGGGGCCTCTCTGGAAACACCATATATTTT CASSGGLSGNTIYF
TRBJ1-1 - TRBV6-5 - TGTGCCAGCGCCCGCGGGACCAACACTGAAGCTTTCTTT CASARGTNTEAFF
TRBJ1-1 - TRBV3-1/TRBV3-2 - TGTGCCAGCAGCCGTCGCTCCGGGACAAATTCTTTCTTT CASSRRSGTNSFF
TRBJ1-6 - TRBV6-1 - TGTGCCAGACGACCCGACCTAGATTCACCCCTCCACTTT CARRPDLDSPLHF
TRBJ2-1 TRBD2 TRBV18 - TGTGCCAGCTCACCACCGTCTAGCGGGGTCTATGAGCAGTTCTTC CASSPPSSGVYEQFF
TRBJ2-3 TRBD1 TRBV29-1 once TGCAGCGTTGGCACGGGAACCTATGACAGGGTTAGTTCAGATACGCAGTATTTT CSVGTGTYDRVSSDTQYF
TRBJ2-3 - TRBV7-8 - TGTGCCAGCAGGCTGGCTGGCGGGGGCACAGATACGCAGTATTTT CASRLAGGGTDTQYF
TRBJ2-2 - TRBV19 - TGTGCCAGTAGTACTAGGGGGTACACCGGGGAGCTGTTTTTT CASSTRGYTGELFF
TRBJ2-5 - TRBV10-3 - TGTGCCACCACAGGGACCCAAGAGACCCAGTACTTC CATTGTQETQYF
TRBJ2-2 TRBD2 TRBV5-5 - TGTGCCAGCAGCTCGACCTCGGGGGGGCTTACCGGGGAGCTGTTTTTT CASSSTSGGLTGELFF
TRBJ1-1 TRBD1 TRBV7-3 - TGTGCCAGCAGCCCAGGGGGAGACACTGAAGCTTTCTTT CASSPGGDTEAFF
TRBJ1-2 - TRBV12-3/TRBV12-4 once TGTGCCAGCAGTTTATTTGCAGGGGATGGCTACACCTTC CASSLFAGDGYTF
TRBJ2-2 - TRBV2 few TGTGCCAGCAGCAAAGAGGGCACGAACACCGGGGAGCTGTTTTTT CASSKEGTNTGELFF
TRBJ1-3 TRBD1 TRBV28 - TGTGCCAGCAGTTCCCCTACAGGGGTATCTGGAAACACCATATATTTT CASSSPTGVSGNTIYF
TRBJ1-4 - TRBV5-6 - TGTGCCTCTGGGGGCAGATCAACTAATGAAAAACTGTTTTTT CASGGRSTNEKLFF
TRBJ2-3 - TRBV7-2 - TGTGCCAGCAGCTTATTGCAGGGGACAGATACGCAGTATTTT CASSLLQGTDTQYF
TRBJ1-2 - TRBV30 once TGTGCCTGGTCCCCCGGACAGCGCTATGGCTACACCTTC CAWSPGQRYGYTF
TRBJ1-6 TRBD1 TRBV18 - TGTGCCAGCTCACCACGGTGGCAGGGGGAGTTTTCCCTCCACTTT CASSPRWQGEFSLHF
TRBJ1-1 - TRBV7-2 - TGTGCCAGCAGCAAACAGGGATCGAGCACTGAAGCTTTCTTT CASSKQGSSTEAFF
TRBJ1-3 - TRBV4-3 - TGCGCCAGCAGCCCCACCTCTAGACAGTCTGGAAACACCATATATTTT CASSPTSRQSGNTIYF
TRBJ2-4 - TRBV24-1 - TGTGCCACCAGTGAAAAAGTACAGGCCGAGATATTTTCACTAGCCAAAAACATTCAGTACTTC CATSEKVQAEIFSLAKNIQYF
TRBJ2-2 - TRBV6-1 - TGTGCCAGCAGTGAACGGGGGGCGGCGGGGCCGTTTTTT CASSERGAAGPFF
TRBJ1-3 - TRBV4-2 - TGTGCCAGCAGCCAAGATCTAGCGGCTTCTGGAAACACCATATATTTT CASSQDLAASGNTIYF
TRBJ1-2 - TRBV24-1 - TGTGCCACCAGTGAAACAGCCTATGGCTACACCTTC CATSETAYGYTF
TRBJ2-3 TRBD2 TRBV5-1 once TGCGCCAGCAGCCGCGGGACTAGCGGGGGGGCGACAGATACGCAGTATTTT CASSRGTSGGATDTQYF
TRBJ1-1 TRBD1 TRBV7-9 - TGTGCCAGCAGCTTAGGGATGGACAGGGGGAACACTGAAGCTTTCTTT CASSLGMDRGNTEAFF
TRBJ2-5 TRBD1 TRBV28 once TGTGCCAGCAGTTTGGGACAGGGAGGGGAGACCCAGTACTTC CASSLGQGGETQYF
TRBJ1-4 TRBD1 TRBV6-5 - TGTGCCAGCAGGACTACCGGGACAGGGAATGAAAAACTGTTTTTT CASRTTGTGNEKLFF
TRBJ2-2 TRBD2 TRBV7-9 few TGTGCCAGCAGCGCCACCGGGACTAGCGGGGGATCCGGGGAGCTGTTTTTT CASSATGTSGGSGELFF
TRBJ1-2 - TRBV11-3 - TGTGCCAGCAGCCTGGGTAGGGGTTTAGAGGGCTACACCTTC CASSLGRGLEGYTF
TRBJ2-2 - TRBV5-5 - TGTGCCAGCAGCTTGGGACTAGTTGAAACCGGGGAGCTGTTTTTT CASSLGLVETGELFF
TRBJ1-1 - TRBV24-1 few TGTGCCACCAGTGATTTGGAAGACAGTGAAGCTTTCTTT CATSDLEDSEAFF
TRBJ2-1 TRBD2 TRBV5-1 - TGCGCCAGCAGCTTGATAAGCGGGGGGACCAACAATGAGCAGTTCTTC CASSLISGGTNNEQFF
TRBJ2-1 TRBD1 TRBV7-7 - TGTGCCAGCAGCATTGGACAGGGGGAGTACTATGAGCAGTTCTTC CASSIGQGEYYEQFF
TRBJ2-5 - TRBV7-3 - TGTGCCAGCAGCGACCCCCGCGAGGTCCTCCAAGAGACCCAGTACTTC CASSDPREVLQETQYF
TRBJ1-1 - TRBV6-5 - TGTGCCAGCAATCTTGGAGGGCTGGGCACTGAAGCTTTCTTT CASNLGGLGTEAFF